These 31 T cell receptor beta chains originate from one sample sequenced in a study of T cell responses to AZD1222 COVID-19 vaccine. Data came from immunoSEQ multiplex PCR; TCRdb stores just in-frame clones and leaves some out. The sample lists 120,000 to 150,000 clones, 91% occurring once. The sample was peripheral blood, taken 28 days after the second dose of the MenACWY control vaccine. These receptors were collected from an adult who received the MenACWY meningococcal vaccine as a control.

This chain connects TRBV7-2 to TRBJ1-2; D gene uncertain. Deletions cut 1 base from V and 1 base from J, with 10 bases between. The germline V gene encodes CDR1 SGHTA and CDR2 FQGNSA. The length of the CDR3 is 15 residues. The CDR3 region has the DNA TGTGCCAGCAGCTTAGATTTACAGATTAACTATGGCTACACCTTC. It translates to CASSLDLQINYGYTF.

The gene calls are TRBV5-4 and TRBJ2-3, with 8 bases identical to TRBD1. Germline values: CDR1 SGHNT, CDR2 YYREEE (reference sequence). The V and J ends lost 7 bases and 2 bases, in that order; junction bases with no gene match: 15. The CDR3 runs to 17 residues. This CDR3 reads CASLTGRGRGHTDTQYF. CDR3 DNA sequence: TGTGCCAGCCTAACAGGCCGGGGCAGGGGGCACACAGATACGCAGTATTTT.

The chain links TRBV7-8 to TRBJ1-5, with D maybe TRBD1 (6 bases). The germline V gene encodes CDR1 SGHVS and CDR2 FQNEAQ. Trimming took off 2 bases at V and 0 bases at J, with 23 bases between the two ends. This CDR3 is 20 amino acids long. The CDR3 here is CASSLRVRQEASYSNQPQHF. CDR3 in DNA: TGTGCCAGCAGCTTAAGGGTGCGACAGGAAGCCTCTTATAGCAATCAGCCCCAGCATTTT.

This rearrangement joins TRBV9 to TRBJ1-6; D gene unclear. This CDR3 region has 13 residues. The germline V gene has CDR1 SGDLS and CDR2 YYNGEE. Between the trimmed V and J ends, which lost 0 bases and 10 bases, there was a span of 8 bases. CDR3 sequence reads: CASSVAEASPLHF. The CDR3 DNA sequence: TGTGCCAGCAGCGTAGCTGAGGCATCACCCCTCCACTTT. Based on the CDR3 plus reference TRBV9 and TRBJ1-6, the full variable domain is DSGVTQTPKHLITATGQRVTLRCSPRSGDLSVYWYQQSLDQGLQFLIQYYNGEERAKGNILERFSAQQFPDLHSELNLSSLELGDSALYFCASSVAEASPLHFGNGTRLTVT.

About this clone itself: This specimen includes other DNA sequences encoding the same CDR3. The chain uses TRBV19 and TRBJ1-5; D is unresolved. This CDR3 is 13 amino acids long. The germline V and J ends were trimmed by 0 bases and 2 bases, with 2 bases remaining between them. Germline loops: CDR1 LNHDA, CDR2 SQIVND (reference sequence). The CDR3 sequence: CASSIEGNQPQHF. The CDR3 nucleotides are TGTGCCAGTAGTATAGAAGGCAATCAGCCCCAGCATTTT.

The chain carries TRBV9 and TRBJ2-1; a possible D gene is TRBD1 (6 bases). Germline V gives CDR1 SGDLS, CDR2 YYNGEE. This CDR3 contains 18 residues. V lost 4 bases and J lost 3, with 23 bases in between. In DNA, the CDR3 is TGTGCCAGCAGCCCTGGGGGCAGGGGCTTTGGGGGCTACAATGAGCAGTTCTTC. Its translation: CASSPGGRGFGGYNEQFF.

As to this clone: Other nucleotide sequences in the sample specify the same CDR3. The V call is TRBV15, the J call TRBJ1-6; D possibly corresponds to TRBD1 (5 bases). The CDR3 contains 14 residues. Germline-derived CDR1 and CDR2 are LNHNV and YYDKDF (reference sequence). V was clipped by 0 bases and J by 10 bases, with 10 bases between them. The CDR3 DNA sequence: TGTGCCACCAGCAGAGATCCAGGGAACTCACCCCTCCACTTT. The encoded protein is CATSRDPGNSPLHF.

This rearrangement joins TRBV12-3 or TRBV12-4 to TRBJ1-1, with D perhaps TRBD1 (5 bases). The CDR3 is 13 amino acids. V lost 6 bases and J 5 bases, leaving 13 bases between the germline ends. The CDR3 sequence: CASSPVGGTEAFF. The CDR3 DNA follows: TGTGCCAGCAGCCCGGTGGGGGGGACTGAAGCTTTCTTT.

The CDR3 region has the DNA TGTGCCAGCAGCTTAACGCAAACCACAGATACGCAGTATTTT. Its protein product is CASSLTQTTDTQYF. The V call is TRBV7-9, the J call TRBJ2-3; D gene uncertain. V gave up 2 bases and J gave up 2 bases, with 8 bases separating them. Germline values: CDR1 SEHNR, CDR2 FQNEAQ (reference sequence). The CDR3 loop spans 14 amino acids.

The genes are TRBV9 and TRBJ2-2; D is possibly TRBD1 (6 bases). The CDR3 totals 13 residues. Germline assignment: CDR1 SGDLS and CDR2 YYNGEE. Trimming removed 2 bases at V and 5 bases at J, with 7 bases between. CDR3 loop: CASSVQGTGELFF. DNA for the CDR3: TGTGCCAGCAGCGTTCAGGGGACCGGGGAGCTGTTTTTT.

V and J are TRBV19 and TRBJ2-6; D not certain. The germline gives CDR1 LNHDA, CDR2 SQIVND (reference sequence). This CDR3 region has 15 residues. V gave up 5 bases and J gave up 4 bases, with 12 bases separating them. The chain's CDR3 is CASSDDPAGANVLTF. In nucleotides, the CDR3 is TGTGCCAGTAGTGATGACCCAGCGGGGGCCAACGTCCTGACTTTC. Combining the CDR3 with reference TRBV19 and TRBJ2-6 gives the whole variable domain DGGITQSPKYLFRKEGQNVTLSCEQNLNHDAMYWYRQDPGQGLRLIYYSQIVNDFQKGDIAEGYSVSREKKESFPLTVTSAQKNPTAFYLCASSDDPAGANVLTFGAGSRLTVL.

The CDR3 bases are TGTGCCAGTAGTGGAGGAATAGCGGGGGTCTCTTACAATGAGCAGTTCTTC. It is translated as CASSGGIAGVSYNEQFF. The gene calls are TRBV19 and TRBJ2-1; TRBD2 aligns across 9 bases. Germline CDR1 reads LNHDA; CDR2 reads SQIVND (reference sequence). V gave up 5 bases and J gave up 4 bases; unmatched junction bases: 12. This CDR3 has 17 amino acids.

The rearrangement joins TRBV5-1 to TRBJ1-6; 9 bases match TRBD1. V lost 0 bases and J lost 0; bases outside the gene matches: 10. This CDR3 has 20 residues. CDR1 and CDR2 from the germline V gene are SGHRS and YFSETQ. This CDR3 is CASSLEGTGGASSYNSPLHF. The CDR3 region has the DNA TGCGCCAGCAGCTTGGAGGGAACAGGGGGCGCGAGCTCCTATAATTCACCCCTCCACTTT.

The rearrangement links TRBV5-5 to TRBJ2-1; TRBD2 matches 9 bases. Germline-derived CDR1 and CDR2 are SGHKS and YYEKEE (reference sequence). V was clipped by 6 bases and J by 6 bases; unmatched bases: 7. This CDR3 has 14 residues. This CDR3 reads CASTFASGVNEQFF. The CDR3 DNA sequence: TGTGCCAGCACCTTCGCTAGCGGGGTCAATGAGCAGTTCTTC.

The chain has TRBV19 and TRBJ1-2; D remains ambiguous. V was shortened by 2 bases and J by 4 bases, with 14 bases between the two germline ends. The CDR3 consists of 15 residues. Germline V CDR1 and CDR2: LNHDA, SQIVND (reference sequence). CDR3 in amino acids: CASSIRTSGTYGYTF. DNA of the CDR3: TGTGCCAGTAGTATACGGACGTCAGGTACCTATGGCTACACCTTC. Looking up the rest from reference TRBV19 and TRBJ1-2 gives the full variable domain: DGGITQSPKYLFRKEGQNVTLSCEQNLNHDAMYWYRQDPGQGLRLIYYSQIVNDFQKGDIAEGYSVSREKKESFPLTVTSAQKNPTAFYLCASSIRTSGTYGYTFGSGTRLTVV.

V usage is TRBV6-2 or TRBV6-3 and J usage is TRBJ1-5; no reliable D call. This CDR3 is 15 amino acids long. CDR1 and CDR2 from the germline V gene are MNHEY and SVGEGT. V was shortened by 5 bases and J by 9 bases, with 20 bases between the two germline ends. The CDR3, as DNA: TGTGCCAGCAGTCTCTCCGACACCAGCGGGTGGCCCCAGCATTTT. It yields the protein CASSLSDTSGWPQHF.

The chain employs TRBV6-6 and TRBJ2-7, with no clear D. The CDR3 loop spans 15 amino acids. Germline V CDR1 and CDR2: MNHNY, SVGAGI (reference sequence). Trimming left V 7 bases short and J 1 base short, with 17 bases between. The CDR3 loop is CASMSTAGVSYEQYF. The CDR3 region has the DNA TGTGCCAGCATGTCAACGGCAGGAGTTTCCTACGAGCAGTACTTC.

This chain links TRBV6-5 with TRBJ1-1; no firm D call. V lost 4 bases to trimming and J lost 1 base, with 13 bases between them. This CDR3 spans 15 amino acids. CDR1 is MNHEY and CDR2 is SVGAGI in the germline V gene. The CDR3 protein is CASSSSKVENTEAFF. CDR3 sequence (DNA): TGTGCCAGCAGTTCATCCAAGGTGGAGAACACTGAAGCTTTCTTT.

This chain uses TRBV7-6 with TRBJ1-1; possibly TRBD1 for D (5 bases). The germline CDR1 and CDR2 sequences are SGHVS and FNYEAQ. The V gene lost 5 bases and the J gene lost 0 bases, with 13 bases spanning the gap. This CDR3 is built from 15 residues. CDR3 DNA: TGTGCCAGCAGCCCGAGCGGGGGACTGAACACTGAAGCTTTCTTT. It is translated as CASSPSGGLNTEAFF. The full variable domain, in which reference TRBV7-6 and TRBJ1-1 provide the parts outside the CDR3, is GAGVSQSPRYKVTKRGQDVALRCDPISGHVSLYWYRQALGQGPEFLTYFNYEAQQDKSGLPNDRFSAERPEGSISTLTIQRTEQRDSAMYRCASSPSGGLNTEAFFGQGTRLTVV.

The chain links TRBV12-3 or TRBV12-4 to TRBJ2-7; possibly TRBD1 for D (5 bases). CDR3 length: 13 residues. The V end lost 0 bases, the J end lost 4 bases, and 7 bases lay between the germline ends. In DNA, the CDR3 is TGTGCCAGCAGTTTAGCTACAGGTTACGAGCAGTACTTC. Amino acid sequence: CASSLATGYEQYF.

This clone has only one observation. V usage is TRBV9 and J usage is TRBJ2-7; 9 bases align to TRBD1. From germline, CDR1 is SGDLS and CDR2 YYNGEE. Trimming cost V 4 bases and J 3 bases; bases outside gene matches: 5. This CDR3 contains 14 residues. CDR3 DNA sequence: TGTGCCAGCAGCACGGGACAGGGAAACTACGAGCAGTACTTC. It encodes CASSTGQGNYEQYF.

This rearrangement joins TRBV24-1 to TRBJ1-1, with D unresolved. CDR1 is KGHDR, CDR2 SFDVKD, per germline. The ends were cut back, 7 bases at V and 4 bases at J, with 12 bases in the middle. The CDR3 is 13 amino acids. The CDR3 coding sequence is TGTGCCACCAGGGGCGAGGCTCTCACTGAAGCTTTCTTT. Translation: CATRGEALTEAFF.

The CDR3 DNA sequence: TGTGCCAGCAGCTTAGAGGCTGCAACTGAGCAGTTCTTC. Residues: CASSLEAATEQFF. V usage is TRBV7-3 and J usage is TRBJ2-1; no firm D call. CDR3 length: 13 amino acids. Germline V gene sequence: CDR1 SGHTA, CDR2 FQGTGA. V was trimmed by 2 bases and J by 9 bases, leaving 11 bases between them.

The chain combines TRBV6-5 with TRBJ2-2, with TRBD1 matching 8 bases. Per germline, CDR1 MNHEY and CDR2 SVGAGI. The V and J ends lost 2 bases and 4 bases, in that order; junction bases with no gene match: 6. The CDR3 covers 16 residues. The CDR3 region has the DNA TGTGCCAGCAGTTACCAGACAGGGGCGGGCACCGGGGAGCTGTTTTTT. It is translated as CASSYQTGAGTGELFF.

J is TRBJ2-5 and V is TRBV6-2 or TRBV6-3, with TRBD1 identical over 7 bases. The germline V gene has CDR1 MNHEY and CDR2 SVGEGT. Trimming cost V 5 bases and J 4 bases; bases outside gene matches: 13. The CDR3 is made up of 16 amino acids. The CDR3 protein is CASSVPRDRFRETQYF. The CDR3 nucleotides read TGTGCCAGCAGTGTACCCCGGGACAGATTCCGAGAGACCCAGTACTTC.

The chain is built from TRBV7-4 and TRBJ2-5; maybe TRBD1 (5 bases). The germline CDR1 and CDR2 sequences are SGHVT and SQSDAQ. The CDR3 spans 12 residues. The V end lost 6 bases, the J end lost 7 bases, and 12 bases lay between the germline ends. The chain's CDR3 is CASSRQIRTQYF. The CDR3 DNA is TGTGCCAGCAGTCGACAGATAAGGACCCAGTACTTC.

This rearrangement joins TRBV18 to TRBJ1-3; D is undetermined. The V and J ends lost 6 bases and 5 bases respectively, with 14 bases between them. Looked up from germline, CDR1 is KGHSH and CDR2 is LQKENI. The CDR3 runs 14 residues. This CDR3 reads CASSAYGSRNTIYF. CDR3 DNA: TGTGCCAGCTCCGCGTACGGGTCCCGAAACACCATATATTTT. Combining the CDR3 with reference TRBV18 and TRBJ1-3 gives the whole variable domain NAGVMQNPRHLVRRRGQEARLRCSPMKGHSHVYWYRQLPEEGLKFMVYLQKENIIDESGMPKERFSAEFPKEGPSILRIQQVVRGDSAAYFCASSAYGSRNTIYFGEGSWLTVV.

V gene TRBV10-1 combines with J gene TRBJ1-6, with D perhaps matching TRBD1 (6 bases). Germline CDR1 and CDR2: WNHNN and SYGVQD (reference sequence). The ends were cut back, 0 bases at V and 12 bases at J, with 33 bases in the middle. This CDR3 is 21 amino acids long. The CDR3 loop is CASSESSLVSAPGATKGPLHF. CDR3 nucleotides: TGCGCCAGCAGTGAGTCTAGTCTTGTTTCAGCTCCGGGGGCCACTAAAGGACCCCTCCACTTT.

The J gene is TRBJ1-1, the V gene TRBV6-4; unclear D gene. CDR1 and CDR2 from the germline V gene are MRHNA and SNTAGT. CDR3 length equals 10 residues. The V end was cut by 3 bases, the J end by 8 bases, with 4 bases between. The CDR3 region is CASSEPEAFF. In DNA form, the CDR3 reads TGTGCCAGCAGTGAACCCGAAGCTTTCTTT.

The chain joins TRBV19 to TRBJ1-2; D is perhaps TRBD1 (6 bases). Looked up from germline, CDR1 is LNHDA and CDR2 is SQIVND (reference sequence). CDR3 length: 14 amino acids. Between the trimmed V and J ends, which lost 5 bases and 8 bases, there was a span of 18 bases. CDR3 in amino acids: CASSLQGWEAGYTF. In nucleotides, the CDR3 is TGTGCCAGTAGTCTACAGGGTTGGGAAGCAGGCTACACCTTC. Drawing the rest from reference TRBV19 and TRBJ1-2, the complete variable domain is DGGITQSPKYLFRKEGQNVTLSCEQNLNHDAMYWYRQDPGQGLRLIYYSQIVNDFQKGDIAEGYSVSREKKESFPLTVTSAQKNPTAFYLCASSLQGWEAGYTFGSGTRLTVV.

This clone was found once. V and J are TRBV5-1 and TRBJ2-4; 8 bases match TRBD1. The CDR3 has 15 residues. The J segment lost 5 bases and the V segment lost 1 base, leaving 5 bases of the junction unmatched. Germline V lookup: CDR1 SGHRS, CDR2 YFSETQ. CDR3 region: CASSLQGASQNIQYF. The CDR3 bases are TGCGCCAGCAGCTTGCAGGGGGCCTCTCAAAACATTCAGTACTTC.